These 28 T cell receptor beta chains came from one sample sequenced in a study of T cell changes during pregnancy in multiple sclerosis. The assay was immunoSEQ multiplex PCR, and TCRdb's table has in-frame clones only and misses some. The sample has about 85,000 clones; roughly 92% are singletons. Sequencing was performed on peripheral blood, taken in the first trimester of pregnancy. These receptors originate from a female donor with multiple sclerosis, enrolled in a pregnancy study.

The chain uses TRBV6-1 and TRBJ2-7; D gene unclear. The CDR3 spans 11 residues. V lost 6 bases and J 2 bases, leaving 5 bases between the germline ends. Germline CDR1 MNHNS, CDR2 SASEGT. CDR3 in amino acids: CASSQTYEQYF. DNA of the CDR3: TGTGCCAGCAGCCAGACCTACGAGCAGTACTTC.

The rearrangement links TRBV5-5 to TRBJ2-6; D is undetermined. Trimming stripped 4 bases from V and 2 bases from J, with 7 bases between. The CDR3 contains 14 residues. Germline values: CDR1 SGHKS, CDR2 YYEKEE (reference sequence). Here the CDR3 DNA reads TGTGCCAGCAGCGTAGAGGCTGGGGCCAACGTCCTGACTTTC. As protein: CASSVEAGANVLTF.

The chain recombines TRBV28 with TRBJ1-1; D uncertain. Germline CDR1 reads MDHEN; CDR2 reads SYDVKM. With 2 bases removed from V and 1 base from J, the gap between germline ends came to 5 bases. The CDR3 length is 13 residues. The CDR3 nucleotides are TGTGCCAGCAGTTTACAGTCGAACACTGAAGCTTTCTTT. Translation gives CASSLQSNTEAFF.

The chain uses TRBV7-9 and TRBJ2-5; a weak D match, TRBD1 (6 bases). V shed 1 base and J shed 4 bases, with 13 bases lying between them. CDR1 is SEHNR, CDR2 FQNEAQ, per germline (reference sequence). This CDR3 contains 15 residues. CDR3 bases: TGTGCCAGCAGCTTAGGGCCCGACAGGACAGAGACCCAGTACTTC. Protein product: CASSLGPDRTETQYF. The entire variable domain, with the rest obtained from reference TRBV7-9 and TRBJ2-5, is as follows: DTGVSQNPRHKITKRGQNVTFRCDPISEHNRLYWYRQTLGQGPEFLTYFQNEAQLEKSRLLSDRFSAERPKGSFSTLEIQRTEQGDSAMYLCASSLGPDRTETQYFGPGTRLLVL.

J is TRBJ2-3 and V is TRBV23-1, with unresolved D. TRBV23-1 is designated an ORF whose function remains uncertain. With 10 bases removed from V and 8 bases from J, the gap between germline ends came to 13 bases. This CDR3 spans 11 amino acids. The CDR3 is CAILGTGTQYF. CDR3 DNA sequence: TGCGCCATTCTAGGCACCGGTACGCAGTATTTT.

This clone was picked up one time. The chain is built from TRBV2 and TRBJ1-1; no definite D call. Germline values: CDR1 SNHLY, CDR2 FYNNEI. V shed 6 bases and J shed 0 bases, with 8 bases lying between them. The CDR3 runs to 13 residues. CDR3 sequence (DNA): TGTGCCAGCAGGAGAGACATGAACACTGAAGCTTTCTTT. Its translation is CASRRDMNTEAFF.

CDR3 sequence reads: CASSASASGSDTQYF. Here the CDR3 DNA reads TGTGCCAGCAGTGCTAGCGCCTCGGGGTCAGATACGCAGTATTTT. The chain links TRBV6-4 to TRBJ2-3; the D gene is possibly TRBD2 (6 bases). The germline CDR1 and CDR2 sequences are MRHNA and SNTAGT. V was pared by 4 bases and J by 4 bases, with 15 bases between. The length of the CDR3 is 15 residues.

J is TRBJ2-7 and V is TRBV9, with D perhaps TRBD1 (6 bases). CDR3 length: 15 residues. The V end lost 3 bases, the J end lost 5 bases, and 18 bases lay between the germline ends. The germline V gene has CDR1 SGDLS and CDR2 YYNGEE. CDR3 sequence reads: CASSAGITGFDEQYF. The CDR3 nucleotides read TGTGCCAGCAGCGCTGGAATTACAGGGTTCGACGAGCAGTACTTC.

This chain uses TRBV29-1 with TRBJ2-3; 7 nucleotides align to TRBD2. The length of the CDR3 is 13 residues. Germline-derived CDR1 and CDR2 are SQVTM and ANQGSEA. V gave up 5 bases and J gave up 3 bases; unmatched junction bases: 5. The CDR3 nucleotides are TGCAGCGTTCGCGGGAGAAGGACAGATACGCAGTATTTT. Protein product: CSVRGRRTDTQYF.

The chain carries TRBV7-8 and TRBJ2-1; D ambiguous. Trimming shortened V by 3 bases and J by 10 bases, and 19 bases separated the two germline ends. Germline CDR1 reads SGHVS; CDR2 reads FQNEAQ. CDR3 length equals 15 residues. CDR3 in amino acids: CASSFRLPRYGEQFF. The CDR3 DNA reads TGTGCCAGCAGCTTTCGACTTCCTAGATATGGGGAGCAGTTCTTC. Filled out from reference TRBV7-8 and TRBJ2-1, the complete variable domain reads GAGVSQSPRYKVAKRGQDVALRCDPISGHVSLFWYQQALGQGPEFLTYFQNEAQLDKSGLPSDRFFAERPEGSVSTLKIQRTQQEDSAVYLCASSFRLPRYGEQFFGPGTRLTVL.

This chain uses TRBV18 with TRBJ2-5; 12 bases match TRBD2. The V gene's germline CDR1 is KGHSH and CDR2 LQKENI. The CDR3 consists of 16 residues. V was pared by 4 bases and J by 5 bases, with 8 bases of the junction left unmatched. The CDR3: CASSLLLAGGPETQYF. The DNA for the CDR3 is TGTGCCAGCTCACTGCTTCTAGCGGGAGGGCCGGAGACCCAGTACTTC. The full variable domain, in which reference TRBV18 and TRBJ2-5 provide the parts outside the CDR3, is NAGVMQNPRHLVRRRGQEARLRCSPMKGHSHVYWYRQLPEEGLKFMVYLQKENIIDESGMPKERFSAEFPKEGPSILRIQQVVRGDSAAYFCASSLLLAGGPETQYFGPGTRLLVL.

This clone showed up just once. V is TRBV4-3 and J is TRBJ1-2, with 10 bases fitting TRBD1. The CDR3 sequence is 17 residues long. From germline, CDR1 is LGHNA and CDR2 YSLEER. V lost 1 base, J lost 8 bases, and 13 bases stayed unmatched. The CDR3 coding sequence is TGCGCCAGCAGCCAAGGCCGGACAGGGGGTTCCTTGTCGGGCTACACCTTC. Amino acid sequence: CASSQGRTGGSLSGYTF.

A remark on this clone: Its ends do not fully match the called genes, so a read error is possible. The chain is built from TRBV27 and TRBJ2-7, with 11 bases fitting TRBD1. This CDR3 region has 15 residues. The germline V gene encodes CDR1 MNHEY and CDR2 SMNVEV (reference sequence). Here the CDR3 reads CASSLSGQGDHEQYF. CDR3 DNA: TGTGCCAGCAGTCTATCGGGACAGGGGGATCACGAGCAGTACTTC.

The chain has TRBV4-2 and TRBJ2-1; D might be TRBD2 (6 bases). Germline-derived CDR1 and CDR2 are LGHNA and YNFKEQ. V lost 1 base and J 1 base, leaving 14 bases between the germline ends. This CDR3 has 17 amino acids. CDR3 loop: CASSQVEGDPSYNEQFF. CDR3 nucleotides: TGTGCCAGCAGCCAAGTGGAGGGAGATCCTTCCTACAATGAGCAGTTCTTC.

The rearrangement joins TRBV5-4 to TRBJ2-2; 13 bases are shared with TRBD2. The CDR3 consists of 16 residues. J gave up 5 bases and V 0 bases, and 1 base lay outside the gene matches. The germline gives CDR1 SGHNT, CDR2 YYREEE (reference sequence). CDR3 bases: TGTGCCAGCAGCTTGGGACTAGCGGGGGGAACCGGGGAGCTGTTTTTT. Protein: CASSLGLAGGTGELFF.

The chain has TRBV15 and TRBJ2-7; no clear D. V was trimmed by 0 bases and J by 7 bases, leaving 10 bases between them. The CDR3 is 13 residues long. Germline CDR1 is LNHNV and CDR2 is YYDKDF (reference sequence). In DNA form, the CDR3 reads TGTGCCACCAGCAGAGATTCCCGCGGTGAGCAGTACTTC. Protein: CATSRDSRGEQYF.

The chain has TRBV5-1 and TRBJ2-2; 7 bases match TRBD2. Germline assignment: CDR1 SGHRS and CDR2 YFSETQ. There are 15 residues in the CDR3. V trimming: 2 bases; J trimming: 5 bases; junction bases outside the gene matches: 6. Here the CDR3 DNA reads TGCGCCAGCAGCTTAGCGGACGGGGGGACCGGGGAGCTGTTTTTT. Translated, it gives CASSLADGGTGELFF.

The chain uses TRBV6-1 and TRBJ2-5; 7 bases fit TRBD2. V shed 7 bases, J shed 1 base, and the junction held 6 bases outside the gene matches. CDR1 and CDR2 from the germline V gene are MNHNS and SASEGT. CDR3 length: 14 residues. CDR3 nucleotides: TGTGCCAGCAAAAGAGGGGAGGGCCAAGAGACCCAGTACTTC. Its translation: CASKRGEGQETQYF.

This clone was observed a few times. The CDR3 sequence: CAIRRQGNTEAFF. Written as DNA, the CDR3 is TGTGCCATCAGAAGACAGGGTAACACTGAAGCTTTCTTT. This chain connects TRBV10-3 to TRBJ1-1, with TRBD1 identical over 7 bases. The V segment lost 6 bases and the J segment 2 bases; nucleotides outside the gene matches: 3. This CDR3 is 13 amino acids long. Germline V CDR1 and CDR2: ENHRY, SYGVKD.

The J gene is TRBJ1-1, the V gene TRBV27, with D possibly TRBD1 on 6 matching bases. CDR1 MNHEY and CDR2 SMNVEV come from the germline V gene (reference sequence). The CDR3 totals 15 residues. V lost 2 bases and J 5 bases, leaving 15 bases between the germline ends. The CDR3 nucleotides are TGTGCCAGCAGTTTAACTTCGGGGGGCGAGACTGAAGCTTTCTTT. Its translation is CASSLTSGGETEAFF.

This chain links TRBV4-3 with TRBJ2-7; D perhaps matches TRBD1 (6 bases). V was trimmed by 0 bases and J by 0 bases, leaving 12 bases between them. Germline assignment: CDR1 LGHNA and CDR2 YSLEER. This CDR3 is built from 16 residues. The CDR3 nucleotides are TGCGCCAGCAGCCAAGATGAGCAGGGGAGCTCCTACGAGCAGTACTTC. Translating gives CASSQDEQGSSYEQYF.

This clone was observed once. The chain recombines TRBV20-1 with TRBJ2-1, with D possibly TRBD2 on 6 matching bases. Between the trimmed V and J ends, which lost 4 bases and 8 bases, there was a span of 9 bases. From germline, CDR1 is DFQATT and CDR2 SNEGSKA (reference sequence). This CDR3 is 11 amino acids long. CDR3 in amino acids: CSAKTSYEQFF. The CDR3, as DNA: TGCAGTGCTAAGACTAGTTATGAGCAGTTCTTC.

This clone was seen more than once but under ten times. The chain uses TRBV27 and TRBJ1-1; D gene ambiguous. Germline-derived CDR1 and CDR2 are MNHEY and SMNVEV (reference sequence). V shed 5 bases and J shed 0 bases, with 10 bases lying between them. The CDR3 has 14 residues. The CDR3 DNA follows: TGTGCCAGCAGTCCCAGGAATTTGAACACTGAAGCTTTCTTT. Its protein is CASSPRNLNTEAFF.

CDR3 bases: TGTGCCAGCAGCAAAGCTTTGGCTAGCGATAATAAAGGACACGAGCAGTACTTC. This codes for CASSKALASDNKGHEQYF. The chain couples TRBV21-1 to TRBJ2-7; no DNA check was done on the table's D call, TRBD2. TRBV21-1 is an annotated pseudogene. This CDR3 has 18 amino acids.

The rearrangement links TRBV29-1 to TRBJ1-1; D remains unclear. This CDR3 contains 14 residues. Germline CDR1 and CDR2: SQVTM and ANQGSEA. Trimming removed 6 bases from V and 4 bases from J, with 18 bases in between. CDR3 region: CSVVHGSPGTEAFF. CDR3 in DNA: TGCAGCGTGGTACACGGGTCCCCGGGCACTGAAGCTTTCTTT.

DNA for the CDR3: TGTGCCTGGACGAACAGCTACGAGCAGTACTTC. It specifies CAWTNSYEQYF. V is TRBV30 and J is TRBJ2-7, with D uncertain. Germline CDR1 is GTSNPN and CDR2 is SVGIG (reference sequence). V lost 4 bases and J 3 bases, leaving 7 bases between the germline ends. CDR3 length: 11 amino acids.

This clone appeared once. J is TRBJ1-1 and V is TRBV5-4; 7 bases fit TRBD1. This CDR3 contains 15 residues. Germline loops: CDR1 SGHNT, CDR2 YYREEE (reference sequence). V lost 0 bases, J lost 4 bases, and 6 bases stayed unmatched. The CDR3 DNA is TGTGCCAGCAGCTTGGTTACAGGGGTTACCACTGAAGCTTTCTTT. This sequence encodes CASSLVTGVTTEAFF.

V and J are TRBV7-2 and TRBJ1-6; TRBD1 matches at 7 bases. V trimming: 5 bases; J trimming: 6 bases; junction bases outside the gene matches: 7. This CDR3 region has 15 residues. Germline V lookup: CDR1 SGHTA, CDR2 FQGNSA. CDR3 sequence: CASSLLQGRNSPLHF. CDR3 sequence (DNA): TGTGCCAGCAGCCTCTTACAGGGGCGTAATTCACCCCTCCACTTT.